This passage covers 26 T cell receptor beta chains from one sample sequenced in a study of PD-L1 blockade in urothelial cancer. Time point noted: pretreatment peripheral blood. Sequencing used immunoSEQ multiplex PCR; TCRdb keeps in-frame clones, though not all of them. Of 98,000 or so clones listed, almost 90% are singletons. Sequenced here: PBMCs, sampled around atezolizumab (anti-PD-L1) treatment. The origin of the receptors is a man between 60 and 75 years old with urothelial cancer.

The CDR3 is CASRRLTGNTRQWNYGYTF. The CDR3 nucleotides read TGTGCCAGTAGAAGGCTGACGGGGAATACCCGCCAATGGAACTATGGCTACACCTTC. This sequence joins TRBV19 and TRBJ1-2; the D is unclear. The CDR3 contains 19 residues. The V and J ends lost 6 bases and 2 bases respectively, with 28 bases between them. CDR1 and CDR2 (germline): LNHDA, SQIVND (reference sequence).

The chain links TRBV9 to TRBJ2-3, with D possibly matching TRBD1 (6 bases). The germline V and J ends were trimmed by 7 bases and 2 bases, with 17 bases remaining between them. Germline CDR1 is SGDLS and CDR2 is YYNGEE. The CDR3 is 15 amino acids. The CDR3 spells CASGAGTLPTDTQYF. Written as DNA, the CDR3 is TGTGCCAGCGGAGCCGGGACACTCCCCACAGATACGCAGTATTTT.

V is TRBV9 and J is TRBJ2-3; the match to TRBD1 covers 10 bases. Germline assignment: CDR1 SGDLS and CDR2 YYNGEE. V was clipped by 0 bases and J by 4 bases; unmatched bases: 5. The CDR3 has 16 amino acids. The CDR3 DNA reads TGTGCCAGCAGCGTAGGGGGGACAGGGGCCGCAGATACGCAGTATTTT. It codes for CASSVGGTGAADTQYF.

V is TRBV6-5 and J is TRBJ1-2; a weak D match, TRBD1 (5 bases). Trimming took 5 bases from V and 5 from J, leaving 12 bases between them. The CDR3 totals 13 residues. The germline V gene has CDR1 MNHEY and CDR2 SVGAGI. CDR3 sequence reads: CASSKETDYGYTF. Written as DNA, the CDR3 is TGTGCCAGCAGTAAAGAGACAGATTATGGCTACACCTTC.

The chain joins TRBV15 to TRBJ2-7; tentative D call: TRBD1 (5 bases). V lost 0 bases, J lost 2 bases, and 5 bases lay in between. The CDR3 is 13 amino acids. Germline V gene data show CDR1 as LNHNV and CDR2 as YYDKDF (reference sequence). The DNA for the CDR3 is TGTGCCACCAGCAGAGAGACAGCCTACGAGCAGTACTTC. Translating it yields CATSRETAYEQYF.

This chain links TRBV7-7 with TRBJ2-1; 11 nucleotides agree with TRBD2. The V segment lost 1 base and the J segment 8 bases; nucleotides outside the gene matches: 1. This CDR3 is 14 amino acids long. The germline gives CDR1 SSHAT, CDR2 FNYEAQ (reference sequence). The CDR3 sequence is CASSLGLAGYEQFF. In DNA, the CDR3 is TGTGCCAGCAGCTTAGGACTAGCGGGGTATGAGCAGTTCTTC.

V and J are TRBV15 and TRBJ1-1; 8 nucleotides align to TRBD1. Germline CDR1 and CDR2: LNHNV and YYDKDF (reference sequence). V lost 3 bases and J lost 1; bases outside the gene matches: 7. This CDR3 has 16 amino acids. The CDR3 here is CATSSHDRGSNTEAFF. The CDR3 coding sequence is TGTGCCACCAGCAGCCATGACAGGGGCTCGAACACTGAAGCTTTCTTT.

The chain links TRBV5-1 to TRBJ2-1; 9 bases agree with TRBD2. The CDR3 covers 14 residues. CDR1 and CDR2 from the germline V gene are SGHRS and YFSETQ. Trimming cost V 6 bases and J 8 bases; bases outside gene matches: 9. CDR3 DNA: TGCGCCAGCAAGGATACGTTAGCGGGAGATGAGCAGTTCTTC. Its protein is CASKDTLAGDEQFF.

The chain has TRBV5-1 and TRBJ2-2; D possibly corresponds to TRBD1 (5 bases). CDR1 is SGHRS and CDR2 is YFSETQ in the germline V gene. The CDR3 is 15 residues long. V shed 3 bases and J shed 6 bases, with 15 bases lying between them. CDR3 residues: CASSSAGISSGELFF. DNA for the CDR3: TGCGCCAGCAGCTCGGCAGGGATCTCTTCCGGGGAGCTGTTTTTT.

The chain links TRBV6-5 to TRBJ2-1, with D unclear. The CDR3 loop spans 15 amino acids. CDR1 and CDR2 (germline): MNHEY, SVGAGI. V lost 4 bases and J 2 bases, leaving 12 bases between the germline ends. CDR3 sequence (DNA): TGTGCCAGCAGTTTTGCAGATAACGCCTACAATGAGCAGTTCTTC. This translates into CASSFADNAYNEQFF.

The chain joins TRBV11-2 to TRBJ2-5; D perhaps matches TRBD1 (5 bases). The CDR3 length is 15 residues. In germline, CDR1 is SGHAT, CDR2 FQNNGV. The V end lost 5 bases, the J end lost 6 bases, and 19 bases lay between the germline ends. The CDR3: CASSPRLRDIQTQYF. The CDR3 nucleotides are TGTGCCAGCAGCCCTCGGCTCAGGGATATTCAGACCCAGTACTTC.

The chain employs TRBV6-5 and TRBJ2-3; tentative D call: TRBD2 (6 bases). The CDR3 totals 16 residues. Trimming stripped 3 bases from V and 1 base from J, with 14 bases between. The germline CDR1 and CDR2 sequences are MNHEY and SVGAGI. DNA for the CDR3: TGTGCCAGCAGTTATGGGGGGAGTGGTGGCACAGATACGCAGTATTTT. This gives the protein CASSYGGSGGTDTQYF.

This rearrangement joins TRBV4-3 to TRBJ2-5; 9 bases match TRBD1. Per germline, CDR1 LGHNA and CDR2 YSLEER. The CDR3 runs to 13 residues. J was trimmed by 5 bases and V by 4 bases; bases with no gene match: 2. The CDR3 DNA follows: TGCGCCAGCAGCCTACAGGGGGCGGAGACCCAGTACTTC. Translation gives CASSLQGAETQYF.

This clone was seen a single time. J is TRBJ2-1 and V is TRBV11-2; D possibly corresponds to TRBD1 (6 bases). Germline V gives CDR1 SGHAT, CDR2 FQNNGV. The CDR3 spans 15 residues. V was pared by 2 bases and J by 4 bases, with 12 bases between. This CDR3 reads CASSLMGRGYNEQFF. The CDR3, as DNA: TGTGCCAGCAGCTTAATGGGCAGGGGTTACAATGAGCAGTTCTTC. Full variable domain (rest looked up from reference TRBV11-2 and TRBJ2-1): EAGVAQSPRYKIIEKRQSVAFWCNPISGHATLYWYQQILGQGPKLLIQFQNNGVVDDSQLPKDRFSAERLKGVDSTLKIQPAKLEDSAVYLCASSLMGRGYNEQFFGPGTRLTVL.

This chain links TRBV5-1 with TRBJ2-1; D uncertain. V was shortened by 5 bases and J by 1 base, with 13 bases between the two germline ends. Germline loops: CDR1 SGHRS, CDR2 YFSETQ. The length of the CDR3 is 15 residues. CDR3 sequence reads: CASSPGPLSYNEQFF. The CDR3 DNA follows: TGCGCCAGCAGTCCCGGTCCTCTATCCTACAATGAGCAGTTCTTC.

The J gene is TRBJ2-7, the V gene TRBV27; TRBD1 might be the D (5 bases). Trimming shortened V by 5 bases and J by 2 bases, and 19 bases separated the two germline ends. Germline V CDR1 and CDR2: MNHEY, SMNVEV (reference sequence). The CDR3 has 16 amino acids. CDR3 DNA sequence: TGTGCCAGCAGTGCAACCCGACAGAGGATCACCTACGAGCAGTACTTC. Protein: CASSATRQRITYEQYF.

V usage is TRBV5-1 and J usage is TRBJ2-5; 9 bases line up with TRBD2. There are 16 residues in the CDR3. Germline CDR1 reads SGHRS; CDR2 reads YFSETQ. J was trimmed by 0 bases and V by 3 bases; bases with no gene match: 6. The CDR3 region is CASSSRGGRYQETQYF. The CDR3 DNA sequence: TGCGCCAGCAGCTCGCGGGGGGGGAGGTACCAAGAGACCCAGTACTTC.

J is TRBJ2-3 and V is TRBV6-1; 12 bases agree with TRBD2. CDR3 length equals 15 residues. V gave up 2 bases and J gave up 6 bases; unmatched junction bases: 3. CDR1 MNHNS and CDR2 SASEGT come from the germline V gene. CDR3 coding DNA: TGTGCCAGCAGTGAAAGGACTAGCGGGACGGATACGCAGTATTTT. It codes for CASSERTSGTDTQYF.

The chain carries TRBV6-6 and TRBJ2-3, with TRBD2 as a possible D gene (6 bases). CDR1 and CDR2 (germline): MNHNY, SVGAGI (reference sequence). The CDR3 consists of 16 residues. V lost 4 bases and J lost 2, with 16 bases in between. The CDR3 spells CASSSASELNTDTQYF. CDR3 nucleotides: TGTGCCAGCAGTTCCGCTAGCGAACTTAACACAGATACGCAGTATTTT.

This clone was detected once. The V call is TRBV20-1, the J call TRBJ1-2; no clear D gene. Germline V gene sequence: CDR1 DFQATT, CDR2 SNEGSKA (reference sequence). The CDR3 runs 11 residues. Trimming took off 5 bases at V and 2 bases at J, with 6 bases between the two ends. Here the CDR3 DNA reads TGCAGTGCTGAGGAGAACTATGGCTACACCTTC. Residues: CSAEENYGYTF.

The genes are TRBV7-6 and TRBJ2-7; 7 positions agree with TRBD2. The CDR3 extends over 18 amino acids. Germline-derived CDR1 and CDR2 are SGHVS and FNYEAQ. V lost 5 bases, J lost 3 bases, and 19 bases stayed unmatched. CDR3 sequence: CASSHRPSNAGALYEQYF. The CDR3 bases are TGTGCCAGCAGCCACCGCCCGTCGAACGCGGGAGCCCTCTACGAGCAGTACTTC.

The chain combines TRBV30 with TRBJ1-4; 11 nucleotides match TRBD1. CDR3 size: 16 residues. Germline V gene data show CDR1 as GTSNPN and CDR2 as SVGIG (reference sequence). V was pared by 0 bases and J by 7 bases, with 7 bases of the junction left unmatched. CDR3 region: CAWSVGTGGGGEKLFF. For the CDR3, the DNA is TGTGCCTGGAGTGTAGGGACAGGGGGAGGGGGTGAAAAACTGTTTTTT.

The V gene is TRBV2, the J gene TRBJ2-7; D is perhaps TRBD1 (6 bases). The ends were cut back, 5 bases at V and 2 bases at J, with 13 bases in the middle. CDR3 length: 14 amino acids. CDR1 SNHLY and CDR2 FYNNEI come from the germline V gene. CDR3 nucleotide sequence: TGTGCCAGCAGTCCTGGACAGCGCCCCTACGAGCAGTACTTC. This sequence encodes CASSPGQRPYEQYF.

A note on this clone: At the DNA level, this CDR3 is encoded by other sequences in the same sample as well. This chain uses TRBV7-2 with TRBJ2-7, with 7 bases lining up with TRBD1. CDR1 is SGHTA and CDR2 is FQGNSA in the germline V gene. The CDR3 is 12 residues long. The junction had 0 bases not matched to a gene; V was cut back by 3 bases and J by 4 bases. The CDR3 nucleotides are TGTGCCAGCAGCTTGACAGGGTACGAGCAGTACTTC. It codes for CASSLTGYEQYF.

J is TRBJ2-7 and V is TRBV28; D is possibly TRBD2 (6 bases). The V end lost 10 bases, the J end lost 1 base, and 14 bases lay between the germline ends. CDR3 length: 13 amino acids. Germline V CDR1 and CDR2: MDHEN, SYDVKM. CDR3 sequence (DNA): TGTGCCATTATCTCGGGGACTTCCTACGAGCAGTACTTC. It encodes CAIISGTSYEQYF.

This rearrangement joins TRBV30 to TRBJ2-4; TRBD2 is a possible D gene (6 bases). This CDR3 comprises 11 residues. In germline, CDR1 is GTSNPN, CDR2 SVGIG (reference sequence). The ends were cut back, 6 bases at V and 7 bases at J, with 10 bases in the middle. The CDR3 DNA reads TGTGCCTGTGCTAGCGCCAACATTCAGTACTTC. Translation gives CACASANIQYF.